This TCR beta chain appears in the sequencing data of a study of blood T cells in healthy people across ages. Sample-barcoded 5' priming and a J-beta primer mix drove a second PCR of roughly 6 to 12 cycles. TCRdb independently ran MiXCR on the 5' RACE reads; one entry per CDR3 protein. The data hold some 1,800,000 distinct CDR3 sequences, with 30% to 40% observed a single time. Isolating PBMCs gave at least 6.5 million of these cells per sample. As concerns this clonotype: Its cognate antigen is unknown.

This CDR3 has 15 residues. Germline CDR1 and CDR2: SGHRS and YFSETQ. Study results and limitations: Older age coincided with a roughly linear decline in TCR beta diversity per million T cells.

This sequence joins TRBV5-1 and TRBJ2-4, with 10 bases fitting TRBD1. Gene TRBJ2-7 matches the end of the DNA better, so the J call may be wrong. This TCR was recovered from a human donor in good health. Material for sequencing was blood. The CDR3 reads CASSAPGQGKYEQYF. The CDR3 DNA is TGCGCCAGCAGCGCCCCGGGACAGGGGAAGTACGAGCAGTACTTC.